The clone carrying this T cell receptor beta chain is deemed medium-sized. As yet, its antigen is unknown. As it was prepared, the TCRbeta library received unique molecular identifiers. TCRdb redid the calling of the PCR reads with MiXCR, one entry per CDR3 protein. This repertoire shows around 240,000 distinct CDR3 sequences, around 8% found once; its top ten account for approximately 6.3%. This CDR3 spans 14 amino acids. The V gene end was trimmed by 4 bases and the J gene end by 5 bases; junction bases not matched to a gene: 2. CDR1 is KGHDR, CDR2 SFDVKD, per germline. These data belong to a study of T-cell reconstitution after alpha-beta-depleted transplantation in children. Broader study findings: A year post-transplant, T-cell counts and diversity derived mostly from newly produced T cells. Recipient T cells and thymic progenitors that survived gave rise to the high TCRbeta diversity observed at day 60 in some patients. Reportedly, roughly two months post-transplant, alpha-beta T cells arose from several hundred expanded graft clones.

This sample comprised PBMCs, mostly from graft donor cells, obtained 180 days after TCRalphabeta/CD19-depleted stem cell transplant. The receptor was derived from a male patient younger than 18 who had a stem cell transplant for acute lymphoblastic leukemia, so the T cells may come from the graft donor. The chain is built from TRBV24-1 and TRBJ2-3; TRBD2 aligns across 10 bases. The CDR3 protein is CATSEAGGLDTQYF. DNA for the CDR3: TGTGCCACCAGTGAAGCGGGGGGGTTAGATACGCAGTATTTT.